The 9 T cell receptor beta chains below come from one sample, sequenced in a study of blood T cell repertoires in COVID-19. Clones were sequenced by immunoSEQ multiplex PCR, and TCRdb holds only the in-frame ones, with some missing. The sample lists around 130,000 clones; more than 80% were seen once. The material sequenced was peripheral blood. These receptors were taken from a man between 40 and 49 years old with acute or convalescent COVID-19.

J is TRBJ1-4 and V is TRBV30, with 9 bases that match TRBD1. After removal of 3 bases from V and 7 bases from J, the junction contained 6 bases not matched to a gene. The germline CDR1 and CDR2 sequences are GTSNPN and SVGIG (reference sequence). The CDR3 runs to 14 residues. CDR3 protein: CAWRRAGQGEKLFF. Written as DNA, the CDR3 is TGTGCCTGGAGAAGGGCGGGACAGGGTGAAAAACTGTTTTTT.

Only a few counts were recorded for this clone. V and J are TRBV6-5 and TRBJ1-5, with TRBD1 as a possible D gene (5 bases). Per germline, CDR1 MNHEY and CDR2 SVGAGI. V was clipped by 9 bases and J by 1 base, with 16 bases between them. The CDR3 contains 15 residues. CDR3 amino acids: CASIMQGLSNQPQHF. For the CDR3, the DNA is TGTGCCAGTATCATGCAGGGCCTGAGCAATCAGCCCCAGCATTTT.

The rearrangement links TRBV7-8 to TRBJ2-7, with 8 bases matching TRBD2. From germline, CDR1 is SGHVS and CDR2 FQNEAQ. The junction had 8 bases not matched to a gene; V was cut back by 5 bases and J by 2 bases. CDR3 length equals 15 residues. The CDR3 here is CASSTSGGATYEQYF. Here the CDR3 DNA reads TGTGCCAGCAGCACCAGCGGGGGAGCCACCTACGAGCAGTACTTC.

The J gene is TRBJ2-5, the V gene TRBV7-9; TRBD1 aligns across 10 bases. V lost 5 bases to trimming and J lost 4 bases; unmatched junction nucleotides: 4. The CDR3 is 14 residues long. Germline CDR1 and CDR2: SEHNR and FQNEAQ (reference sequence). CDR3 residues: CASSQRQGAETQYF. CDR3 coding DNA: TGTGCCAGCAGCCAAAGACAGGGGGCAGAGACCCAGTACTTC.

This clone was detected once. This rearrangement joins TRBV5-4 to TRBJ1-1; D unclear. Germline-derived CDR1 and CDR2 are SGHNT and YYREEE (reference sequence). The V end was cut by 3 bases, the J end by 6 bases, with 6 bases between. The CDR3 spans 11 residues. CDR3 protein: CASSSRAEAFF. In DNA, the CDR3 is TGTGCCAGCAGCTCCCGGGCTGAAGCTTTCTTT.

V is TRBV5-6 and J is TRBJ1-2; D not resolved. The germline gives CDR1 SGHDT, CDR2 YYEEEE. Trimming removed 1 base at V and 8 bases at J, with 15 bases between. The CDR3 runs 14 residues. The CDR3 DNA is TGTGCCAGCAGCTTGAGAACAGCTTATCAGGGCTACACCTTC. Protein: CASSLRTAYQGYTF.

Worth noting for this clone: The identical CDR3 is also encoded by other nucleotide sequences in the sample. V usage is TRBV7-8 and J usage is TRBJ2-7; perhaps TRBD2 as D (6 bases). Germline CDR1 and CDR2: SGHVS and FQNEAQ. Trimming removed 1 base at V and 4 bases at J, with 11 bases between. This CDR3 comprises 14 residues. CDR3 sequence reads: CASSLGAGPYEQYF. The DNA for the CDR3 is TGTGCCAGCAGCTTAGGGGCGGGGCCTTACGAGCAGTACTTC.

This chain uses TRBV5-1 with TRBJ1-1; 10 positions match TRBD1. Germline values: CDR1 SGHRS, CDR2 YFSETQ. The CDR3 has 15 residues. Trimming at V came to 5 bases and at J to 1 base, leaving 5 bases not matched to a gene. CDR3 sequence: CASRLRQGANTEAFF. The CDR3 nucleotides are TGCGCCAGCAGGCTGAGACAGGGGGCGAACACTGAAGCTTTCTTT.

The chain couples TRBV18 to TRBJ1-2; 12 bases line up with TRBD1. Germline CDR1 and CDR2: KGHSH and LQKENI. The CDR3 length is 17 residues. The J segment lost 1 base and the V segment lost 6 bases, leaving 9 bases of the junction unmatched. Written as DNA, the CDR3 is TGTGCCAGCTCCCCCCGGGACAGGGGGCCCCTTAACTATGGCTACACCTTC. Protein: CASSPRDRGPLNYGYTF. The full variable domain, its missing parts supplied by reference TRBV18 and TRBJ1-2, is NAGVMQNPRHLVRRRGQEARLRCSPMKGHSHVYWYRQLPEEGLKFMVYLQKENIIDESGMPKERFSAEFPKEGPSILRIQQVVRGDSAAYFCASSPRDRGPLNYGYTFGSGTRLTVV.